Listed below are T cell receptor beta chains from one sample, sequenced in a study of OX40 agonist ivuxolimab in advanced cancers. Only in-frame clones appear in the TCRdb table, and some are missing; sequencing was by immunoSEQ multiplex PCR. This repertoire shows approximately 57,000 clones, 70% to 90% found once; its top ten account for 11%. Sequencing was performed on CD4+ or CD8+ T cells sorted from blood, taken in a trial of the OX40 agonist ivuxolimab. These receptors originate from an adult with an advanced solid tumor such as melanoma, head and neck, liver or kidney cancer. Both conserved end residues are part of each CDR3. Fields, in order: V gene, D gene, clone size, J gene, CDR3 DNA, CDR3 protein. The D gene is left open where the match is weak. Where a row states a size, it is once, few, many or the class of an expanded clone; other rows omit it.

>TRBV5-1|TRBD1|-|TRBJ2-1
TGCGCCAGCAGAGAGACAGGGCCCTACAATGAGCAGTTCTTC
CASRETGPYNEQFF
>TRBV5-1|-|-|TRBJ1-6
TGCGCCAGCAGCTTGGAAACAGGGTCCTATAATTCACCCCTCCACTTT
CASSLETGSYNSPLHF
>TRBV9|-|-|TRBJ2-3
TGTGCCAGCAGCGTAGGGTCCGAGGGTCGAGATACGCAGTATTTT
CASSVGSEGRDTQYF
>TRBV27|TRBD2|-|TRBJ2-1
TGTGCCAGCAGACTAGCGGGAGTTGGCAATGAGCAGTTCTTC
CASRLAGVGNEQFF
>TRBV11-2|-|-|TRBJ2-1
TGTGCCAGCAGCTCCCCCCCAGGGGACCCAAGAAGGGGGTACAATGAGCAGTTCTTC
CASSSPPGDPRRGYNEQFF
>TRBV4-3|TRBD1|once|TRBJ1-2
TGCGCCAGCAGCCAAGACTCCAGGGGGCAAACCTCTAACTATGGCTACACCTTC
CASSQDSRGQTSNYGYTF
>TRBV28|TRBD1|-|TRBJ2-1
TGTGCCAGCAGTTTATTCGACAGGGGAAATGAGCAGTTCTTC
CASSLFDRGNEQFF
>TRBV27|TRBD2|-|TRBJ2-3
TGTGCCAGCAGGGGACTAGCGGGGAGCACAGATACGCAGTATTTT
CASRGLAGSTDTQYF
>TRBV4-1|-|-|TRBJ2-7
TGCGCCAGCAGCCCTCAGACGGATTACGAGCAGTACTTC
CASSPQTDYEQYF
>TRBV25-1|-|-|TRBJ2-2
TGTGCCAGCAGTGAAACCGAAACGGCGAACACCGGGGAGCTGTTTTTT
CASSETETANTGELFF
>TRBV7-6|-|-|TRBJ2-3
TGTGCCAGCAGCTTAGCGGGGAAAGATACGCAGTATTTT
CASSLAGKDTQYF
>TRBV28|TRBD1|-|TRBJ1-4
TGTGCCAGCAGCCAGGGGGTAAAGTCTAATGAAAAACTGTTTTTT
CASSQGVKSNEKLFF
>TRBV28|TRBD1|-|TRBJ1-2
TGTGCCAGCGGGCGGACAGGGGACTATGGCTACACCTTC
CASGRTGDYGYTF
>TRBV27|-|-|TRBJ2-5
TGTGCCAGCAGTTTAGTCAGGCAAGAGACCCAGTACTTC
CASSLVRQETQYF
>TRBV5-1|-|-|TRBJ1-1
TGCGCCAGCAGCCCCCGGAGCGGCACTGAAGCTTTCTTT
CASSPRSGTEAFF
>TRBV6-5|TRBD2|-|TRBJ2-1
TGTGCCACCAAAACTAGCGGTCTATACAATGAGCAGTTCTTC
CATKTSGLYNEQFF
>TRBV11-1|-|-|TRBJ2-7
TGTGCCAGCAGCGGAGCTATCGGAGCCTACGAGCAGTACTTC
CASSGAIGAYEQYF
>TRBV27|TRBD1|once|TRBJ1-2
TGTGCCAGCAGTTTAACTGGGACAGGGGCCTTCTCAGGGTATGGCTACACCTTC
CASSLTGTGAFSGYGYTF
>TRBV19|-|-|TRBJ2-2
TGTGCCAGTAGTATTTCTGGGCGTGCCGGGGAGCTGTTTTTT
CASSISGRAGELFF
>TRBV7-6|-|-|TRBJ2-2
TGTGCCAGCAGCCAAAGATCAAGCCCCACCGGGGAGCTGTTTTTT
CASSQRSSPTGELFF
>TRBV2|-|-|TRBJ1-2
TGTGCCAGCAGTGAAGCGGCAACCTCATATGGCTACACCTTC
CASSEAATSYGYTF
>TRBV9|-|-|TRBJ2-3
TGTGCCAGCAGCGCGTGGGACTCCCGGGCTGATACGCAGTATTTT
CASSAWDSRADTQYF
>TRBV7-6|-|-|TRBJ2-7
TGTGCCAGCAGCTCACGGGGAGGCCTTAGCGAGGAGCAGTACTTC
CASSSRGGLSEEQYF
>TRBV18|TRBD2|-|TRBJ2-1
TGTGCCAGCTCACCGACCTCAGGTGACTTGCGGGAGGTAACCTACAATGAGCAGTTCTTC
CASSPTSGDLREVTYNEQFF
>TRBV4-1|-|-|TRBJ2-7
TGCGCCAGCAGCCAAGTGCCCCAGGGAAGCTCCTACGAGCAGTACTTC
CASSQVPQGSSYEQYF
>TRBV14|-|-|TRBJ2-7
TGTGCCAGCAGCCAGAACCTGGGGGACGAGCAGTACTTC
CASSQNLGDEQYF
>TRBV2|TRBD1|-|TRBJ1-1
TGTGCCAGCAGTGAGTCAAGGATGACAGGGGATGAAGCTTTCTTT
CASSESRMTGDEAFF
>TRBV9|TRBD2|-|TRBJ2-1
TGTGCCAGCAGCTTCCGGGACTGGCGGGAGGGCCTAGGGGATGAGCAGTTCTTC
CASSFRDWREGLGDEQFF
>TRBV6-5|-|few|TRBJ1-1
TGTGCCAGCAGTTACTCCGGGGGAGGAACTGAAGCTTTCTTT
CASSYSGGGTEAFF